The present T cell receptor (beta chain) was sequenced within a study of T-cell memory formation after mild COVID-19. In TCRdb, the 5' RACE reads were re-called with MiXCR into one record per CDR3 protein. The repertoire has around 320,000 distinct CDR3 sequences, roughly an eighth of them found once; the top ten carry around 20%. The CDR3 length is 17 residues. The V and J ends lost 0 bases and 7 bases, in that order; junction bases with no gene match: 10. CDR1 and CDR2 (germline): SGDLS, YYNGEE. The TCR originated in a man between 18 and 29 years old who had mild COVID-19 (a few samples of this study predate the infection). Cell type and time point are not known. This chain connects TRBV9 to TRBJ1-6, with TRBD1 identical over 7 bases. Sequencing used PBMCs or a T cell subset sorted from them (not recorded which). Written as DNA, the CDR3 is TGTGCCAGCAGCGTAGCGGCCGGGACAGCGAACAATTCACCCCTCCACTTT. It specifies CASSVAAGTANNSPLHF.